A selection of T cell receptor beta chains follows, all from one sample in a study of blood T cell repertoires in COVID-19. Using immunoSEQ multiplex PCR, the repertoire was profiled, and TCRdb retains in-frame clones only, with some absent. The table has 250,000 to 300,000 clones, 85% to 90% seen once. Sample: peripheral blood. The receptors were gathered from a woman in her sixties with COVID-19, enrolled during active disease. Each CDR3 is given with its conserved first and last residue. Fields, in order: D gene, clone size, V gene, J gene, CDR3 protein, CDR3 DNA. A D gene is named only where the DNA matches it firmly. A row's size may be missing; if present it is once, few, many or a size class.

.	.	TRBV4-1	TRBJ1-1	CASSQQDAGLNTEAFF	TGCGCCAGCAGCCAGCAAGATGCAGGGCTGAACACTGAAGCTTTCTTT
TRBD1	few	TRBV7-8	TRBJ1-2	CASSLGTGGTYGYTF	TGTGCCAGCAGCTTAGGGACAGGGGGTACCTATGGCTACACCTTC
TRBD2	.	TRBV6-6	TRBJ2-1	CASSPSGLESWVYNEQFF	TGTGCCAGCAGTCCATCGGGACTAGAGTCCTGGGTCTACAATGAGCAGTTCTTC
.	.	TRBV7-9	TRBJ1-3	CASSFLSARRSNSGNTIYF	TGTGCCAGCAGCTTTCTCAGTGCCCGCCGTTCCAATTCTGGAAACACCATATATTTT
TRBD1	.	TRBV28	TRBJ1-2	CASSPPGQGFGGYTF	TGTGCCAGCAGTCCCCCGGGACAGGGGTTTGGTGGCTACACCTTC
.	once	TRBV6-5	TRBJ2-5	CASSSSRETQYF	TGTGCCAGCAGCTCCTCTCGAGAGACCCAGTACTTC
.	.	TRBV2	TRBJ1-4	CASSDGQLGTNEKLFF	TGTGCCAGCAGTGACGGACAGTTAGGCACTAATGAAAAACTGTTTTTT
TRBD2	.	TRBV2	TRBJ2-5	CASNEREGGLAVETQYF	TGTGCCAGCAACGAACGAGAAGGGGGACTAGCGGTGGAGACCCAGTACTTC
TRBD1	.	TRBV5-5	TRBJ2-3	CASSLEGAADTQYF	TGTGCCAGCAGCTTGGAGGGGGCGGCAGATACGCAGTATTTT
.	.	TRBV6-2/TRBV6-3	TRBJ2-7	CASSRLDEQYF	TGTGCCAGCAGTCGGTTGGACGAGCAGTACTTC
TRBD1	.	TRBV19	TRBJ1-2	CASRNTGGTFGYTF	TGTGCCAGCAGAAACACAGGGGGCACGTTTGGCTACACCTTC
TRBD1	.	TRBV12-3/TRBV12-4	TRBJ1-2	CASSLTGYHGYTF	TGTGCCAGCAGCTTGACAGGGTACCATGGCTACACCTTC
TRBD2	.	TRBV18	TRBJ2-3	CASSRQLAGADTQYF	TGTGCCAGCTCACGTCAACTAGCGGGAGCAGATACGCAGTATTTT
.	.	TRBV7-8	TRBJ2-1	CASSLVGVPGFFDEQFF	TGTGCCAGCAGCTTAGTGGGAGTCCCGGGATTTTTTGATGAGCAGTTCTTC
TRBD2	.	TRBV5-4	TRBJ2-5	CASSLGLAGEIETQYF	TGTGCCAGCAGCCTCGGACTAGCGGGGGAGATAGAGACCCAGTACTTC
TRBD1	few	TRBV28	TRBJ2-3	CASSDPSGGYTDTQYF	TGTGCCAGCAGCGATCCATCAGGGGGATACACAGATACGCAGTATTTT